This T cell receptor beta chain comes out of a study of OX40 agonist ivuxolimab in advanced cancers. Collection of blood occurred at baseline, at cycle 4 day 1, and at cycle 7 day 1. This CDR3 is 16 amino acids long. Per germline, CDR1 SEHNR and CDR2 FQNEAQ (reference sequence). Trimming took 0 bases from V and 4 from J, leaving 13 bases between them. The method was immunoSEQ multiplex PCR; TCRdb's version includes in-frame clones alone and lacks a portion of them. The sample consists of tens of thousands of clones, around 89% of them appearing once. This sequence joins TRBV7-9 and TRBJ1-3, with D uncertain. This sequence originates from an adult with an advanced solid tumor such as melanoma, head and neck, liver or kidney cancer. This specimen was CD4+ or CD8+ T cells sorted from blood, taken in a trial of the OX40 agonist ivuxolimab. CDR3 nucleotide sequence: TGTGCCAGCAGCTTAGCTGTTGGTCAGGAAGGAAACACCATATATTTT. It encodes CASSLAVGQEGNTIYF.